Below, one TCR beta chain is given with its context. This sample was included in a study of blood T cell repertoires in COVID-19. On the study more broadly: Researchers got acute and convalescent COVID-19 samples from the United States, Italy and Spain. Nucleic acid was either cDNA or gDNA, and it came from T cells, B-cell-depleted T cells, or PBMCs.

Original processing methods: Scientists estimated how many nucleated cells there were by amplifying reference gene primers. Assay used: immunoSEQ multiplex PCR; TCRdb lists only in-frame clones, some missing. That table is the source of V, J and clone size, and D and trimming were worked out from the DNA. The table includes 150,000 to 200,000 clones, around 92% detected once. V was shortened by 5 bases and J by 5 bases, with 15 bases between the two germline ends. CDR1 is MDHEN, CDR2 SYDVKM, per germline. The CDR3 consists of 14 residues. Patients at the Seattle site were enrolled during active infection and followed longitudinally.

This chain uses TRBV28 with TRBJ2-5; D perhaps matches TRBD2 (6 bases). The clonotype comes from a man aged 25 to 40 with COVID-19, enrolled during active disease. The sequenced sample consisted of peripheral blood. CDR3 nucleotide sequence: TGTGCCAGCAGTCGGGGGAGCCGGCCGGAGACCCAGTACTTC. Encoded protein: CASSRGSRPETQYF.